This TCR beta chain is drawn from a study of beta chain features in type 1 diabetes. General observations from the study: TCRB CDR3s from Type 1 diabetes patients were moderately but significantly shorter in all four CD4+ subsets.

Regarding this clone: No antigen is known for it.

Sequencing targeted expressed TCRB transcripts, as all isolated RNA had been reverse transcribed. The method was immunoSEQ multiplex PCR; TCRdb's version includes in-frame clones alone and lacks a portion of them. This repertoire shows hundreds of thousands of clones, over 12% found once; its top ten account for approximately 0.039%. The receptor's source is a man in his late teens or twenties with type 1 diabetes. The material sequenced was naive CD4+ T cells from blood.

CDR3 DNA sequence: TGCGCCAGCAGCTCGGGCCTAGCGGGCCCCTACGAGCAGTACTTC. This encodes CASSSGLAGPYEQYF. This chain links TRBV5-1 with TRBJ2-7; 8 bases fit TRBD2. The CDR3 consists of 15 residues. With V trimmed by 3 bases and J by 2 bases, 7 bases remained unmatched. Germline V gene sequence: CDR1 SGHRS, CDR2 YFSETQ.